This section outlines one TCR beta chain sequence together with its context. The data were taken from a study of Graves' ophthalmopathy and Graves' hyperthyroidism. The TCR beta CDR3 regions underwent amplification from RNA transcripts. HTBI primers primed a first-round RT-PCR, and a second-round multiplex PCR followed. Each CDR3 protein gets one entry after TCRdb re-called the multiplex PCR reads with MiXCR. This repertoire shows 200,000 to 300,000 distinct CDR3 sequences, about 47% found once; its top ten account for around 43%. The material sequenced was peripheral blood. The source is an adult man with Graves' ophthalmopathy.

For the CDR3, the DNA is TGTGCCAGCAGCGTAGAGGGACAGCCTCGGGAGACCCAGTACTTC. Translation gives CASSVEGQPRETQYF. The chain employs TRBV9 and TRBJ2-5; 7 bases line up with TRBD1. The CDR3 extends over 15 amino acids. V gave up 0 bases and J gave up 5 bases; unmatched junction bases: 7. CDR1 and CDR2 from the germline V gene are SGDLS and YYNGEE.